The subject of this entry is one T cell receptor beta chain. Its antigen is currently unknown. CDR3 length equals 15 residues. Trimming took off 1 base at V and 4 bases at J, with 13 bases between the two ends. CDR1 and CDR2 from the germline V gene are SEHNR and FQNEAQ (reference sequence). These data originate in a study of CD8+ T cells in alopecia areata. For the study at large: Scalp area affected, as a percentage, set the severity score of treated patients. Broader study findings: Administration of tofacitinib significantly diminished scalp clonality and expanded CD8+ clones within the top 100. While tofacitinib was given, many expanded lesional clones persisted in scalp and blood.

Treatment: oral pan-JAK inhibitor, 5-10 mg twice daily. Sorting of PBMCs yielded the CD4+ and CD8+ T cells. RNA was extracted and reverse transcribed into cDNA as the sequencing template. TCRdb's copy holds only in-frame clones and misses some; the assay was immunoSEQ multiplex PCR. The data contain some 170,000 clones, 58% of them singletons. The sequence came from a human donor with alopecia areata. This sample comprised CD4+ T cells sorted from blood, obtained between weeks 55 and 65, from a patient treated with tofacitinib. The chain couples TRBV7-9 to TRBJ1-2; D is undetermined. Written as DNA, the CDR3 is TGTGCCAGCAGCTTAGTGCTGGGATCGAGCTATGGCTACACCTTC. It yields the protein CASSLVLGSSYGYTF.